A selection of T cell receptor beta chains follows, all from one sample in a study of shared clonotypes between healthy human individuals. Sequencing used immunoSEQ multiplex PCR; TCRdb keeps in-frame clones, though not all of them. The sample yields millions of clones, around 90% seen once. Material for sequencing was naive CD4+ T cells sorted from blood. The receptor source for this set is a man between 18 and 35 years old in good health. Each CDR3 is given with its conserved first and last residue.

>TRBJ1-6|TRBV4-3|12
CASSKRGSPLHF
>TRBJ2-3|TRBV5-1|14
CASSLNGRTDTQYF
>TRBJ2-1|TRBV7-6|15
CASSPRGRDANEQFF
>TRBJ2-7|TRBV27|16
CASSAFSGVSSYEQYF
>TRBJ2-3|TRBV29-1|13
CSVYPGDTDTQYF
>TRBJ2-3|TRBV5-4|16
CASSLAITASTDTQYF
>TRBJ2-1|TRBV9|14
CASSPIAGVDEQFF
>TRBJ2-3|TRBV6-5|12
CASSYSRDTQYF
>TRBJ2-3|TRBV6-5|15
CASSPLDRDADTQYF
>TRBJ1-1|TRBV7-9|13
CASSLEELTEAFF
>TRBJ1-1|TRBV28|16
CASSTIYRDWDTEAFF
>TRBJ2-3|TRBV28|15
CASSSPAGGTDTQYF
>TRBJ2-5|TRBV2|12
CASSTYGETQYF
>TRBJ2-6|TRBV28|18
CASSPNDRGRSGANVLTF
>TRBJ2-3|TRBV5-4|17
CASSSFIGGSSTDTQYF
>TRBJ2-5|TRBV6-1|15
CASTVRRGVQETQYF
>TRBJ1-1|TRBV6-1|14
CASSVDRGGTEAFF
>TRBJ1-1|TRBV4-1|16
CASSLVAEIMNTEAFF
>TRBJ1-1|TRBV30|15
CAWTRTGPLNTEAFF
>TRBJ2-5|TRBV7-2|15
CASSLDGQWQETQYF
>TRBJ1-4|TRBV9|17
CASSVPSSGTGAEKLFF
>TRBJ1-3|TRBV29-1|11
CSVEVGNTIYF
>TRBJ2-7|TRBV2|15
CASTVLGVPGAEQYF
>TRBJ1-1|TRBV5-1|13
CASSLGVPTEAFF
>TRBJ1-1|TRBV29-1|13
CSVEALTNTEAFF
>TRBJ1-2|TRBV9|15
CASSVESASNYGYTF
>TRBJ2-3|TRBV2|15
CASSLLAVVADTQYF
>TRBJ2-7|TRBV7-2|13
CASSFSGGNEQYF
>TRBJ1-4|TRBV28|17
CASTPGQGFTTNEKLFF
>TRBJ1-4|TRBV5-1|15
CASSLVPGRDEKLFF
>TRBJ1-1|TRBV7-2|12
CASSSGDGVAFF
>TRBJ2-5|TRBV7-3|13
CASSLMRDETQYF
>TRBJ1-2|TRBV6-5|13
CASSRYRGGGYTF
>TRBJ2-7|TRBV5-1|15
CASSSGPGTEYEQYF
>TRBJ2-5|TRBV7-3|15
CASSLTEAGKETQYF
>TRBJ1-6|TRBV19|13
CASSISADSPLHF
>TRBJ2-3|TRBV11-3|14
CASSSRTGTDTQYF
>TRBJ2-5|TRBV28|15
CASSLSGGNQETQYF
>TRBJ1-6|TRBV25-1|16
CASSEGAGRRNSPLHF
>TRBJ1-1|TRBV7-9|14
CASSLGGLNTEAFF
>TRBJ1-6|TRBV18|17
CASSGGTGTTYNSPLHF
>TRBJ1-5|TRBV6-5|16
CASSYSAAGSNQPQHF
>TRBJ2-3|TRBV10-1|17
CASSESRGGWRTDTQYF
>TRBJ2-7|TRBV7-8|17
CASSLKMGQGNGHEQYF
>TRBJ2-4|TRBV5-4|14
CASSLTGGGNIQYF
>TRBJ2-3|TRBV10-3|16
CAASARSGLLTDTQYF
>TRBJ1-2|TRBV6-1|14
CASSDYPGDYGYTF
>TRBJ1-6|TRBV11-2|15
CASSSPRGGYSPLHF
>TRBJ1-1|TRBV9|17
CASSKTSRSVGNTEAFF
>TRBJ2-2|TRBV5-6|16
CASRWGPREDTGELFF
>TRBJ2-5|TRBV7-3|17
CASSSGPKTGGRETQYF
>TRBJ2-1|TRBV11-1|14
CASSSRRAYNEQFF
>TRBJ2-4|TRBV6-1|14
CASSEYLGTNIQYF
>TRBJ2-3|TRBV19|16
CASSPNLGVSTDTQYF
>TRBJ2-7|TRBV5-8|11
CASSLAGEQYF
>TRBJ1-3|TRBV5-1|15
CASSLTGGSGNTIYF
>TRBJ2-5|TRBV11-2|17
CASSLVPGLAGEETQYF